The 12 T cell receptor beta chains given below trace back to one sample, sequenced in a study of molecular identifiers for immune sequencing clone quantification (dated by TCRdb to the late 2010s). Receptors were amplified or captured by PCR. Data came from a NextSeq 500. Using fastp at Q25 and MiXCR, TCRdb reprocessed the public reads and kept productive beta chains. Each CDR3 protein gets just one entry, which takes the most common genes and DNA from the rows behind it. The sample contains more than 550,000 distinct CDR3 sequences, less than 30% of them found a single time. The leading ten clones occupy 0.6% to 0.9% of the sample. Sequencing used naive CD8+ T cells from blood, with Jurkat cell RNA spiked in. The intended sense of this specimen's cell subset or site label: FACS-sorted CD8+CD4-CCR7+CD45RA+ naive T cells. These receptors were collected from a human donor in good health. Some libraries in this study had Jurkat cell RNA spiked in.

This clonotype was counted only a few times. The rearrangement uses TRBV19 and TRBJ2-1; 9 positions match TRBD1. Germline V gene lookup returns CDR1 LNHDA and CDR2 SQIVND (reference sequence). The CDR3 is made up of 14 amino acids. After removal of 7 bases from V and 3 bases from J, the junction contained 4 bases not matched to a gene. CDR3 in DNA: TGTGCCAGTACCCCGACAGGGGGCTACAATGAGCAGTTCTTC. Translating it yields CASTPTGGYNEQFF.

This clonotype has ten or more counts. The genes are TRBV19 and TRBJ2-7; 7 bases match TRBD1. V lost 4 bases and J lost 3; bases outside the gene matches: 9. The CDR3 is 15 amino acids. Germline CDR1 and CDR2: LNHDA and SQIVND (reference sequence). The CDR3 region is CASSNPWTGNYEQYF. The DNA of the CDR3 is TGTGCCAGTAGTAACCCCTGGACAGGCAACTACGAGCAGTACTTC.

A note on this clonotype: A read error may explain this, as a much larger clone is one base away. V is TRBV20-1 and J is TRBJ2-7, with a possible D match to TRBD2 (6 bases). The CDR3 consists of 13 residues. The germline CDR1 and CDR2 sequences are DFQATT and SNEGSKA (reference sequence). The CDR3 spells CSASGGSSHEQYF. CDR3 nucleotides: TGCAGTGCTAGCGGGGGAAGCTCCCACGAGCAGTACTTC.

In its sample, this clonotype was seen once. The chain joins TRBV5-4 to TRBJ2-7; 7 bases are a match to TRBD1. Per the germline V gene, CDR1 is SGHNT and CDR2 is YYREEE (reference sequence). The CDR3 has 15 residues. V lost 0 bases, J lost 4 bases, and 7 bases stayed unmatched. Written as DNA, the CDR3 is TGTGCCAGCAGCTTGGGACAGGGCGAAGGGTACGAGCAGTACTTC. As protein: CASSLGQGEGYEQYF.

There are a few counts of this clonotype. V is TRBV11-2 and J is TRBJ1-6; no clear D gene. The CDR3 is made up of 13 amino acids. Germline loops: CDR1 SGHAT, CDR2 FQNNGV. Trimming stripped 1 base from V and 17 bases from J, with 15 bases between. The CDR3 nucleotides are TGTGCCAGCAGCTTAGGGCCAGATGGTGTGATCCACTTT. The encoded protein is CASSLGPDGVIHF.

This clonotype was seen just once. This may arise from a read error, as a much more abundant clone is one base away. The chain uses TRBV4-1 and TRBJ1-1; 8 positions match TRBD1. Germline V gene lookup returns CDR1 MGHRA and CDR2 YSYEKL. This CDR3 contains 14 residues. The trim removed 4 bases at V and 10 bases at J, leaving 11 bases unmatched. The CDR3 bases are TGCGCCAGCAGCCCCCTTCATCAGGGGGCTGCAGCTTTCTTT. This codes for CASSPLHQGAAAFF.

A few counts support this clonotype. The chain carries TRBV9 and TRBJ1-3; TRBD1 agrees at 7 bases. From germline, CDR1 is SGDLS and CDR2 YYNGEE. V was pared by 0 bases and J by 0 bases, with 6 bases of the junction left unmatched. The CDR3 runs 17 residues. The CDR3 region is CASSVEDREGSGNTIYF. In nucleotides, the CDR3 is TGTGCCAGCAGCGTAGAAGACAGGGAGGGCTCTGGAAACACCATATATTTT.

As concerns this clonotype: The CDR3 does not close with the conserved phenylalanine or tryptophan, likely indicating a read error. The chain combines TRBV19 with TRBJ2-5; D is unclear. Trimming cost V 2 bases and J 0 bases, with 7 bases left between them. Looked up from germline, CDR1 is LNHDA and CDR2 is SQIVND (reference sequence). This CDR3 has 14 residues. Here the CDR3 DNA reads TGTGCCAGTAGTATAAACGGCAACCAAGAGACCCAGTACTTA. This translates into CASSINGNQETQYL.

This clonotype was seen many times. The chain has TRBV4-1 and TRBJ1-1, with 7 bases that match TRBD1. In germline, CDR1 is MGHRA, CDR2 YSYEKL. CDR3 length equals 15 residues. V gave up 2 bases and J gave up 5 bases; unmatched junction bases: 8. The CDR3 coding sequence is TGCGCCAGCAGCCAACTTAAGGGGGCTGGTACTGAAGCTTTCTTT. It specifies CASSQLKGAGTEAFF.

The chain carries TRBV7-9 and TRBJ1-5, with a possible D match to TRBD1 (6 bases). The length of the CDR3 is 16 residues. Germline V gene sequence: CDR1 SEHNR, CDR2 FQNEAQ (reference sequence). V gave up 3 bases and J gave up 3 bases, with 15 bases separating them. The CDR3 sequence: CASSFDGGVDNQPQHF. As DNA, the CDR3 is TGTGCCAGCAGCTTCGACGGGGGCGTTGACAATCAGCCCCAGCATTTT.

A word on this clonotype: This may stem from a read error, because a much larger clone lies one nucleotide away. The V call is TRBV4-1, the J call TRBJ1-5; the D gene is possibly TRBD1 (5 bases). The V gene's germline CDR1 is MGHRA and CDR2 YSYEKL. This CDR3 is built from 13 residues. CDR3 DNA sequence: TGCGCCAGCAGCCAAAACCAGGGTCAGCACCAGCATTTT. Translated: CASSQNQGQHQHF.

This clonotype has at least ten counts. This chain uses TRBV7-9 with TRBJ1-3; D is possibly TRBD1 (5 bases). V gave up 1 base and J gave up 0 bases, with 7 bases separating them. This CDR3 contains 15 residues. The V gene's germline CDR1 is SEHNR and CDR2 FQNEAQ (reference sequence). CDR3 protein: CASSLGGSSGNTIYF. CDR3 in DNA: TGTGCCAGCAGCTTAGGGGGGAGCTCTGGAAACACCATATATTTT.